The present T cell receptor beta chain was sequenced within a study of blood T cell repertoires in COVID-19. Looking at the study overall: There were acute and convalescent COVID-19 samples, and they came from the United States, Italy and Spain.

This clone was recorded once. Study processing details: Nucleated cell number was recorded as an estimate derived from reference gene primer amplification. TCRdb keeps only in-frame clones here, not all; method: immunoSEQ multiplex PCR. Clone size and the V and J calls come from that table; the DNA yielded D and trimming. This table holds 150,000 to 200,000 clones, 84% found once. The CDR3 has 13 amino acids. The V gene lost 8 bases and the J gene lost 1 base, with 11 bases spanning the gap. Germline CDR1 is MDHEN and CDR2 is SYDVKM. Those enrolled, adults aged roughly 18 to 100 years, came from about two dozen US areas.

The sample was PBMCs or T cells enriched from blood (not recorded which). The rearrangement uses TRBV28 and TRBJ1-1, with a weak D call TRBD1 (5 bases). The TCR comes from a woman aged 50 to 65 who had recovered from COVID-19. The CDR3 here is CASRHDRNTEAFF. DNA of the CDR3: TGTGCCAGCCGTCACGACAGGAACACTGAAGCTTTCTTT.